This TCR beta chain appears in the sequencing data of a study of blood T cells in healthy people across ages. Alongside a J-beta primer mix, a sample-barcoded 5' primer served in a second PCR lasting about 7 to 12 cycles. TCRdb re-called the 5' RACE reads with MiXCR, one entry per CDR3 protein. The sample contains about 2 million distinct CDR3 sequences, roughly 49% of which appear only once. The ends lost 2 bases at V and 5 bases at J; junction bases unmatched: 7. The CDR3 contains 16 residues. The V gene's germline CDR1 is MGHRA and CDR2 YSYEKL. Points from the study as a whole: Nothing was known about donor CMV status, and this possibly confounded expanded clonotype changes.

In this sample, this clonotype turned up a few times. As yet, its antigen is unknown. The extraction recovered at least 5 micrograms of total RNA per sample. V and J are TRBV4-1 and TRBJ2-5; 11 bases line up with TRBD2. This receptor was obtained from a woman aged 35 to 49 in good health. Sequencing used blood. The CDR3 region has the DNA TGCGCCAGCAGCCAACTGACTAGCGGGGCTCGGGAGACCCAGTACTTC. It is translated as CASSQLTSGARETQYF.